Listed here are 7 T cell receptor beta chains from one sample, sequenced in a study of blood T cell repertoires in COVID-19. Libraries were prepared by immunoSEQ multiplex PCR; TCRdb keeps only in-frame clonotypes and omits some of them. The sample lists approximately 280,000 clones; roughly 83% were seen once. Sequenced: peripheral blood. These receptors were collected from a human donor with COVID-19, enrolled during active disease. The donor label of this sample is uncertain.

The rearrangement joins TRBV9 to TRBJ1-2, with 7 bases fitting TRBD1. Per germline, CDR1 SGDLS and CDR2 YYNGEE. The CDR3 runs 15 residues. The junction had 4 bases not matched to a gene; V was cut back by 2 bases and J by 0 bases. The CDR3 DNA follows: TGTGCCAGCAGCGTCGGACAGGCGGCTAACTATGGCTACACCTTC. It codes for CASSVGQAANYGYTF.

J is TRBJ1-2 and V is TRBV6-6; no clear D. Trimming pared 2 bases from V and 2 bases from J, leaving 9 bases between. CDR3 length equals 14 residues. Germline V gene sequence: CDR1 MNHNY, CDR2 SVGAGI (reference sequence). The CDR3, as DNA: TGTGCCAGCAGTTACCCGGGAGAGAACTATGGCTACACCTTC. It is translated as CASSYPGENYGYTF.

This sequence joins TRBV29-1 and TRBJ1-1; 9 nucleotides match TRBD1. Germline CDR1 and CDR2: SQVTM and ANQGSEA. V shed 4 bases, J shed 10 bases, and the junction held 13 bases outside the gene matches. The CDR3 runs 14 residues. The CDR3 bases are TGCAGCGTTGCCCGGGCTATGAGGGACAGGGTAGCTTTCTTT. Amino acid sequence: CSVARAMRDRVAFF.

V and J are TRBV29-1 and TRBJ2-3; perhaps TRBD2 as D (5 bases). CDR1 and CDR2 (germline): SQVTM, ANQGSEA. CDR3 size: 13 residues. Trimming stripped 7 bases from V and 4 bases from J, with 15 bases between. The chain's CDR3 is CSGAPSGSDTQYF. In nucleotides, the CDR3 is TGCAGCGGGGCACCATCGGGGTCAGATACGCAGTATTTT.

The V and J genes are TRBV5-1 and TRBJ1-1; D is uncertain. Germline V gene sequence: CDR1 SGHRS, CDR2 YFSETQ. This CDR3 is built from 14 residues. Trimming removed 0 bases from V and 4 bases from J, with 10 bases in between. The CDR3 bases are TGCGCCAGCAGCTTGGGGGCATTAGGCACTGAAGCTTTCTTT. This sequence encodes CASSLGALGTEAFF.

The J gene is TRBJ2-1, the V gene TRBV20-1; 8 nucleotides agree with TRBD1. This CDR3 is built from 16 residues. J gave up 0 bases and V 3 bases, and 7 bases lay outside the gene matches. Germline values: CDR1 DFQATT, CDR2 SNEGSKA (reference sequence). CDR3 loop: CSASEAGGYSYNEQFF. The CDR3 DNA follows: TGCAGTGCTAGTGAGGCAGGGGGCTACTCCTACAATGAGCAGTTCTTC.

The V and J genes are TRBV7-9 and TRBJ2-2; TRBD2 matches 8 bases. V was clipped by 5 bases and J by 6 bases; unmatched bases: 8. This CDR3 comprises 15 residues. In germline, CDR1 is SEHNR, CDR2 FQNEAQ (reference sequence). The CDR3 region has the DNA TGTGCCAGCAGCCCTGTGGGAGCGGGAGCCGGGGAGCTGTTTTTT. This codes for CASSPVGAGAGELFF.